The 20 T cell receptor beta chains presented below share a single source sample, sequenced in a study of cytomegalovirus exposure and HLA in healthy donors. Amplification used 60 Vbeta primers and 13 Jbeta primers. Data came from immunoSEQ multiplex PCR; TCRdb stores just in-frame clones and leaves some out. The sample lists some 150,000 clones; 77% were seen once. Sequences were obtained from PBMCs. The receptors were gathered from a male donor in good health and CMV-seronegative.

V is TRBV10-3 and J is TRBJ2-7; tentatively, D is TRBD2 (5 bases). Germline assignment: CDR1 ENHRY and CDR2 SYGVKD. Trimming stripped 4 bases from V and 7 bases from J, with 11 bases between. This CDR3 is 12 amino acids long. The CDR3 nucleotides are TGTGCCATCAGTGGCCTTCGAGGGGAGCAGTACTTC. Translating it yields CAISGLRGEQYF.

About this clone: The same CDR3 can be traced to other DNA sequences in this sample. The gene calls are TRBV7-9 and TRBJ2-7; TRBD2 aligns across 8 bases. The CDR3 is made up of 15 amino acids. The ends lost 5 bases at V and 1 base at J; junction bases unmatched: 7. The germline V gene encodes CDR1 SEHNR and CDR2 FQNEAQ (reference sequence). The CDR3 DNA follows: TGTGCCAGCAGCCTCTCGGGGGGGGGATCCTACGAGCAGTACTTC. It specifies CASSLSGGGSYEQYF.

This chain uses TRBV6-4 with TRBJ2-2; D unclear. The CDR3 extends over 13 amino acids. Between the trimmed V and J ends, which lost 3 bases and 4 bases, there was a span of 6 bases. Germline values: CDR1 MRHNA, CDR2 SNTAGT. For the CDR3, the DNA is TGTGCCAGCAGTGAATCGGGCACCGGGGAGCTGTTTTTT. Translation gives CASSESGTGELFF.

V is TRBV30 and J is TRBJ2-3; maybe TRBD1 (5 bases). The CDR3 has 12 residues. Germline V gene sequence: CDR1 GTSNPN, CDR2 SVGIG (reference sequence). V was shortened by 5 bases and J by 2 bases, with 8 bases between the two germline ends. As DNA, the CDR3 is TGTGCCTGGTCCAGGGTCACAGATACGCAGTATTTT. This codes for CAWSRVTDTQYF.

This clone was seen more than once but under ten times. At one end the junction does not follow the germline gene, possibly because of a read error. This chain links TRBV6-1 with TRBJ1-3; 7 bases agree with TRBD1. The V gene's germline CDR1 is MNHNS and CDR2 SASEGT. This CDR3 region has 12 residues. The CDR3 is CASSDGTATYHF. CDR3 nucleotides: TGTGCCAGCAGTGACGGGACAGCTACTTATCATTTT.

V gene TRBV27 combines with J gene TRBJ1-5; TRBD1 is a possible D gene (5 bases). Germline V CDR1 and CDR2: MNHEY, SMNVEV (reference sequence). Trimming shortened V by 5 bases and J by 1 base, and 6 bases separated the two germline ends. This CDR3 has 13 residues. CDR3 DNA sequence: TGTGCCAGCAGTCGGACAAGCAATCAGCCCCAGCATTTT. Protein sequence: CASSRTSNQPQHF.

The CDR3, as DNA: TGCGCCAGCAGAGGAGCCGCGCAGGGTGGCTACACCTTC. Amino acid sequence: CASRGAAQGGYTF. The chain employs TRBV5-1 and TRBJ1-2; tentatively, D is TRBD1 (5 bases). The germline V gene encodes CDR1 SGHRS and CDR2 YFSETQ. This CDR3 contains 13 residues. V shed 5 bases and J shed 7 bases, with 15 bases lying between them.

The chain is built from TRBV10-1 and TRBJ2-2; 9 bases are a match to TRBD1. Unmatched junction bases numbered 3, after V lost 0 bases and J lost 7 bases. Germline V gives CDR1 WNHNN, CDR2 SYGVQD (reference sequence). The CDR3 covers 15 residues. The CDR3 nucleotides read TGCGCCAGCAGTGAGTCGGGGACAGGGCACGGGGAGCTGTTTTTT. Translated: CASSESGTGHGELFF.

The V gene is TRBV5-5, the J gene TRBJ2-2; 10 bases line up with TRBD1. Germline V gives CDR1 SGHKS, CDR2 YYEKEE (reference sequence). CDR3 length: 15 amino acids. The ends lost 4 bases at V and 7 bases at J; junction bases unmatched: 7. CDR3 DNA sequence: TGTGCCAGCAGCCTGGGACAGGGGATGGGCGGGGAGCTGTTTTTT. It specifies CASSLGQGMGGELFF. Combining the CDR3 with reference TRBV5-5 and TRBJ2-2 gives the whole variable domain DAGVTQSPTHLIKTRGQQVTLRCSPISGHKSVSWYQQVLGQGPQFIFQYYEKEERGRGNFPDRFSARQFPNYSSELNVNALLLGDSALYLCASSLGQGMGGELFFGEGSRLTVL.

The gene calls are TRBV7-3 and TRBJ1-2, with unresolved D. Germline assignment: CDR1 SGHTA and CDR2 FQGTGA. The CDR3 is 14 amino acids. Deletions cut 2 bases from V and 6 bases from J, with 13 bases between. CDR3 amino acids: CASSLAPSGDGYTF. The CDR3 DNA is TGTGCCAGCAGCTTAGCGCCCAGCGGGGATGGCTACACCTTC.

This clone has only one observation. The chain employs TRBV6-5 and TRBJ1-1, with unresolved D. The CDR3 is 12 residues long. The germline V and J ends were trimmed by 4 bases and 7 bases, with 10 bases remaining between them. Germline V gene data show CDR1 as MNHEY and CDR2 as SVGAGI. This CDR3 reads CASSSLTHEAFF. DNA of the CDR3: TGTGCCAGCAGTTCCCTAACCCATGAAGCTTTCTTT.

The rearrangement links TRBV19 to TRBJ1-3; D not certain. V lost 8 bases, J lost 2 bases, and 13 bases lay in between. The CDR3 is 14 residues long. Germline loops: CDR1 LNHDA, CDR2 SQIVND (reference sequence). CDR3 sequence (DNA): TGTGCCAGTGGGCGGGTCGCGACTGGAAACACCATATATTTT. The encoded protein is CASGRVATGNTIYF.

The chain couples TRBV6-5 to TRBJ2-1; 12 positions match TRBD2. The trim removed 7 bases at V and 7 bases at J, leaving 8 bases unmatched. The CDR3 spans 15 residues. In germline, CDR1 is MNHEY, CDR2 SVGAGI. The DNA for the CDR3 is TGTGCCAGCAAGGCGAAACTAGCGGGAGGAAATGAGCAGTTCTTC. It translates to CASKAKLAGGNEQFF.

In this sample, this clone turned up a few times. The chain joins TRBV15 to TRBJ1-1, with D perhaps matching TRBD1 (5 bases). Germline V lookup: CDR1 LNHNV, CDR2 YYDKDF (reference sequence). The V end was cut by 3 bases, the J end by 12 bases, with 14 bases between. This CDR3 spans 12 amino acids. In DNA, the CDR3 is TGTGCCACCAGCAGGGGGACTACGTTGTCTTTCTTT. It translates to CATSRGTTLSFF.

The chain is built from TRBV19 and TRBJ2-7, with D perhaps TRBD1 (6 bases). Germline lookup yields CDR1 LNHDA and CDR2 SQIVND (reference sequence). Trimming cost V 4 bases and J 6 bases, with 16 bases left between them. The CDR3 consists of 14 residues. CDR3 DNA sequence: TGTGCCAGTAGTAGATACAGGGATACTGGCGAGCAGTACTTC. Translation gives CASSRYRDTGEQYF.

The V call is TRBV7-9, the J call TRBJ2-7; 12 bases line up with TRBD2. The V and J ends lost 5 bases and 3 bases, in that order; junction bases with no gene match: 2. Germline assignment: CDR1 SEHNR and CDR2 FQNEAQ (reference sequence). The CDR3 loop spans 14 amino acids. The CDR3 nucleotides read TGTGCCAGCAGCCCGGGACTAGCGGGCTACGAGCAGTACTTC. It codes for CASSPGLAGYEQYF.

This sequence joins TRBV7-2 and TRBJ2-7; the match to TRBD2 covers 11 bases. CDR3 length: 15 amino acids. Germline-derived CDR1 and CDR2 are SGHTA and FQGNSA. V shed 4 bases, J shed 4 bases, and the junction held 6 bases outside the gene matches. For the CDR3, the DNA is TGTGCCAGCAGCTCGTCTAGCGGGGGGAAGTACGAGCAGTACTTC. Its translation: CASSSSSGGKYEQYF.

This chain joins TRBV5-8 and TRBJ1-2, with D perhaps matching TRBD1 (6 bases). The CDR3 is 14 residues long. Germline CDR1 and CDR2: SGHTS and YDEGEE. V was cut by 1 base and J by 3 bases, with 10 bases left in between. CDR3 sequence: CASSLPQGYYGYTF. CDR3 nucleotides: TGTGCCAGCAGCTTGCCCCAGGGGTACTATGGCTACACCTTC.

V and J are TRBV6-5 and TRBJ1-2; 8 nucleotides agree with TRBD1. Germline V gives CDR1 MNHEY, CDR2 SVGAGI. This CDR3 spans 15 amino acids. Trimming cost V 2 bases and J 8 bases; bases outside gene matches: 10. The CDR3 nucleotides are TGTGCCAGCAGTTACGGCAACCAGGGGGCCGGGGGCTACACCTTC. This codes for CASSYGNQGAGGYTF.

This clone was detected once. This chain uses TRBV19 with TRBJ1-4; no firm D call. The CDR3 runs 12 residues. V lost 5 bases and J lost 2, with 3 bases in between. Germline V gene data show CDR1 as LNHDA and CDR2 as SQIVND (reference sequence). Here the CDR3 DNA reads TGTGCCAGTAGTCGGACTAATGAAAAACTGTTTTTT. Protein: CASSRTNEKLFF.